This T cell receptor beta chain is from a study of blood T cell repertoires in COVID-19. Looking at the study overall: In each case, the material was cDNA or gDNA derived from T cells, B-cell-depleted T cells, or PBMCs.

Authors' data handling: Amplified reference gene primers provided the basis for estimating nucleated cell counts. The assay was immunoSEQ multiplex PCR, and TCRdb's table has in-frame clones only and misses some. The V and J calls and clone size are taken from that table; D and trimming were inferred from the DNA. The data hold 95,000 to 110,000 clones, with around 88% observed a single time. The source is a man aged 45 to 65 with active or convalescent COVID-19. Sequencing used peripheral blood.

The CDR3 DNA sequence: TGTGCCAGCAGCTTAGCGACGGGGGGTAACACTGAAGCTTTCTTT. Amino acid sequence: CASSLATGGNTEAFF. V is TRBV7-9 and J is TRBJ1-1; TRBD1 might be the D (5 bases). Germline lookup yields CDR1 SEHNR and CDR2 FQNEAQ (reference sequence). The CDR3 loop spans 15 amino acids. The ends were cut back, 0 bases at V and 2 bases at J, with 10 bases in the middle.